The 9 T cell receptor beta chains reported below all come from one sample, sequenced in a study of beta chain features in type 1 diabetes. For these receptors, no antigen is known. cDNA synthesis used the whole RNA isolate, giving expressed TCRB sequences. Some clones are missing from TCRdb's copy, which holds only in-frame ones; the method was immunoSEQ multiplex PCR. The data contain a few hundred thousand clones, around 13% of them seen just once; the ten biggest clones take up approximately 0.011%. Notes on the study in general: TCRB CDR3s from Type 1 diabetes patients were moderately but significantly shorter in all four CD4+ subsets.

Specimen: naive CD4+ T cells from blood. The receptors shown here come from a woman younger than 30 with type 1 diabetes.

In its sample, this clone was seen a few times. The chain combines TRBV19 with TRBJ1-2; D remains unclear. Between the trimmed V and J ends, which lost 4 bases and 6 bases, there was a span of 18 bases. Germline CDR1 reads LNHDA; CDR2 reads SQIVND (reference sequence). The CDR3 consists of 15 residues. The chain's CDR3 is CASSTRDYFTDGYTF. CDR3 nucleotides: TGTGCCAGTAGTACCCGGGATTACTTTACTGATGGCTACACCTTC.

This clone was counted a few times. This rearrangement joins TRBV7-9 to TRBJ2-1, with TRBD1 matching 8 bases. This CDR3 spans 16 amino acids. CDR1 is SEHNR and CDR2 is FQNEAQ in the germline V gene (reference sequence). The trim removed 1 base at V and 2 bases at J, leaving 4 bases unmatched. CDR3 sequence reads: CASSLVAGGTYNEQFF. DNA for the CDR3: TGTGCCAGCAGCTTAGTCGCAGGGGGCACCTACAATGAGCAGTTCTTC.

The chain uses TRBV5-4 and TRBJ2-1; 9 nucleotides match TRBD2. The CDR3 consists of 16 residues. Germline V gives CDR1 SGHNT, CDR2 YYREEE (reference sequence). Trimming at V came to 6 bases and at J to 5 bases, leaving 12 bases not matched to a gene. This chain's CDR3 is CASTPGGLAGNNEQFF. CDR3 DNA: TGTGCCAGCACCCCCGGCGGCCTAGCGGGGAACAATGAGCAGTTCTTC. Full variable domain (rest looked up from reference TRBV5-4 and TRBJ2-1): ETGVTQSPTHLIKTRGQQVTLRCSSQSGHNTVSWYQQALGQGPQFIFQYYREEENGRGNFPPRFSGLQFPNYSSELNVNALELDDSALYLCASTPGGLAGNNEQFFGPGTRLTVL.

This clone has just one count. The chain joins TRBV20-1 to TRBJ2-1; no firm D call. With 4 bases removed from V and 3 bases from J, the gap between germline ends came to 4 bases. Germline CDR1 is DFQATT and CDR2 is SNEGSKA (reference sequence). The CDR3 consists of 11 residues. This chain's CDR3 is CSANSYNEQFF. CDR3 DNA sequence: TGCAGTGCTAACAGCTACAATGAGCAGTTCTTC.

This clone was observed a few times. V usage is TRBV5-1 and J usage is TRBJ2-7; 12 positions match TRBD2. The CDR3 spans 18 residues. Germline V CDR1 and CDR2: SGHRS, YFSETQ. With 3 bases clipped from V and 6 bases from J, the junction kept 16 bases outside the gene matches. CDR3 sequence reads: CASSSRDVRLAGVGEQYF. CDR3 DNA: TGCGCCAGCAGCTCTCGGGACGTCAGACTAGCGGGAGTAGGCGAGCAGTACTTC.

The chain links TRBV4-3 to TRBJ2-1, with 7 bases identical to TRBD1. Germline CDR1 LGHNA, CDR2 YSLEER. V trimming: 3 bases; J trimming: 3 bases; junction bases outside the gene matches: 5. The CDR3 totals 15 residues. The CDR3 loop is CASSQVDRDYNEQFF. The CDR3 DNA reads TGCGCCAGCAGCCAGGTCGACAGGGACTACAATGAGCAGTTCTTC.

The chain recombines TRBV21-1 with TRBJ2-4; the table's D gene call, TRBD2, was not cross checked with the DNA. TRBV21-1 is listed as a pseudogene. The CDR3 runs 18 residues. The CDR3 nucleotides read TGTGCCAGCGGTGCGCTTATACGGGGGGGGATAGCCAAAAACATTCAGTACTTC. This translates into CASGALIRGGIAKNIQYF.

This rearrangement joins TRBV23-1 to TRBJ2-3, with D unresolved. TRBV23-1 is classed as an ORF, of uncertain function. V lost 8 bases and J 0 bases, leaving 6 bases between the germline ends. The CDR3 is 12 amino acids. The CDR3 DNA reads TGCGCCAGCGGTCCGAGCACAGATACGCAGTATTTT. This encodes CASGPSTDTQYF.

The rearrangement links TRBV5-6 to TRBJ2-7; 8 nucleotides agree with TRBD1. Germline lookup yields CDR1 SGHDT and CDR2 YYEEEE. CDR3 length equals 12 residues. The CDR3 nucleotides are TGTCCCGGCCGGCAGGGGGCGAGGGAGCAGTACTTC. Its protein is CPGRQGAREQYF.